One sample yielded the 23 T cell receptor beta chains listed below, sequenced in a study of Ad26.COV2.S vaccination and SARS-CoV-2 variants. Libraries were prepared by immunoSEQ multiplex PCR; TCRdb keeps only in-frame clonotypes and omits some of them. The profile shows fewer than 800,000 clones, about 89% of them singletons. The treatment here: around 19 received Ad26.COV2.S at low or high dose, single or two shots; 5 received placebo; per-sample allocation not given. Sampling happened 63 days after the first vaccine or placebo injection. The sample here was peripheral blood, taken in a trial of Ad26.COV2.S vaccine versus placebo. Receptor source: a person aged 18-65 years who received the Ad26.COV2.S COVID-19 vaccine or a placebo.

CDR3 residues: CASSLRGQGRNTDTQYF. Here the CDR3 DNA reads TGTGCCAGCAGCTTAAGGGGTCAGGGAAGGAACACGGATACGCAGTATTTT. The chain joins TRBV7-9 to TRBJ2-3; D perhaps matches TRBD1 (5 bases). The CDR3 runs to 17 residues. Germline V gene lookup returns CDR1 SEHNR and CDR2 FQNEAQ (reference sequence). V lost 2 bases and J lost 6, with 21 bases in between.

About this clone itself: Other DNA sequences in the same sample also yield this CDR3. This rearrangement joins TRBV7-2 to TRBJ2-7, with D perhaps TRBD1 (6 bases). There are 13 residues in the CDR3. Germline CDR1 SGHTA, CDR2 FQGNSA. V was shortened by 1 base and J by 5 bases, with 9 bases between the two germline ends. As DNA, the CDR3 is TGTGCCAGCAGCTTAGGGGGGCGGGACGAGCAGTACTTC. Amino acids: CASSLGGRDEQYF.

The CDR3 DNA reads as TGTGCCATTAACGAGGCGGCTAACTATGGCTACACCTTC. This codes for CAINEAANYGYTF. The J gene is TRBJ1-2, the V gene TRBV6-5; no reliable D call. The CDR3 length is 13 residues. Germline V gene sequence: CDR1 MNHEY, CDR2 SVGAGI. Trimming cost V 10 bases and J 0 bases, with 12 bases left between them.

In nucleotides, the CDR3 is TGTGCCAGCAGTTACACATTCGGGACTAGCTCCGGGGCCCAGTACTTC. It yields the protein CASSYTFGTSSGAQYF. The chain employs TRBV6-5 and TRBJ2-5; 9 bases align to TRBD2. The germline V gene encodes CDR1 MNHEY and CDR2 SVGAGI. The ends lost 2 bases at V and 9 bases at J; junction bases unmatched: 13. The CDR3 contains 16 residues.

This clone occurred once. The chain uses TRBV7-8 and TRBJ1-3, with TRBD1 as a possible D gene (5 bases). The CDR3 is 18 amino acids. The germline V gene encodes CDR1 SGHVS and CDR2 FQNEAQ. V lost 5 bases, J lost 0 bases, and 20 bases lay in between. The CDR3 region is CASSLKGERLSSGNTIYF. The CDR3, as DNA: TGTGCCAGCAGCCTTAAAGGGGAACGTCTGAGCTCTGGAAACACCATATATTTT. Looking up the rest from reference TRBV7-8 and TRBJ1-3 gives the full variable domain: GAGVSQSPRYKVAKRGQDVALRCDPISGHVSLFWYQQALGQGPEFLTYFQNEAQLDKSGLPSDRFFAERPEGSVSTLKIQRTQQEDSAVYLCASSLKGERLSSGNTIYFGEGSWLTVV.

A few counts support this clone. Other nucleotide sequences from this sample produce the same CDR3. The gene calls are TRBV30 and TRBJ1-3; a possible D gene is TRBD1 (6 bases). In germline, CDR1 is GTSNPN, CDR2 SVGIG (reference sequence). CDR3 length: 14 amino acids. V was clipped by 0 bases and J by 1 base, with 7 bases between them. The CDR3 DNA is TGTGCCTGGAGTGTAGGGGGGTCTGGAAACACCATATATTTT. It yields the protein CAWSVGGSGNTIYF.

The chain joins TRBV5-6 to TRBJ2-1, with D possibly being TRBD2 (6 bases). Germline V lookup: CDR1 SGHDT, CDR2 YYEEEE. The CDR3 spans 15 residues. V lost 2 bases and J lost 4, with 13 bases in between. This CDR3 is CASSLPGDRYNEQFF. CDR3 DNA: TGTGCCAGCAGCTTACCGGGGGACCGGTACAATGAGCAGTTCTTC.

The gene calls are TRBV4-1 and TRBJ1-1; D ambiguous. CDR1 MGHRA and CDR2 YSYEKL come from the germline V gene. The CDR3 runs to 13 residues. Trimming removed 0 bases at V and 10 bases at J, with 12 bases between. CDR3 DNA: TGCGCCAGCAGCCAAGACATCTTAGGAGGAGCTTTCTTT. Translated, it gives CASSQDILGGAFF.

The rearrangement links TRBV5-1 to TRBJ2-3; TRBD1 might be the D (6 bases). The CDR3 extends over 16 amino acids. V lost 4 bases to trimming and J lost 8 bases, with 23 bases between them. Germline CDR1 reads SGHRS; CDR2 reads YFSETQ. Here the CDR3 DNA reads TGCGCCAGCAGCCCGGGGCAGGGGTCTGTTCCAGGTACGCAGTATTTT. This translates into CASSPGQGSVPGTQYF.

This clone was seen a handful of times. The chain recombines TRBV18 with TRBJ1-1; D might be TRBD1 (5 bases). This CDR3 spans 13 amino acids. Between the trimmed V and J ends, which lost 4 bases and 6 bases, there was a span of 12 bases. Germline V gene sequence: CDR1 KGHSH, CDR2 LQKENI. CDR3 region: CASSRQGDPEAFF. The CDR3 region has the DNA TGTGCCAGCTCACGTCAGGGTGACCCTGAAGCTTTCTTT.

The chain recombines TRBV5-4 with TRBJ2-1, with 12 bases matching TRBD2. Germline V CDR1 and CDR2: SGHNT, YYREEE (reference sequence). The CDR3 has 16 residues. Trimming removed 2 bases from V and 4 bases from J; junction bases left unmatched: 4. This CDR3 is CASSLDGLAGYNEQFF. CDR3 sequence (DNA): TGTGCCAGCAGCTTAGACGGACTAGCGGGATACAATGAGCAGTTCTTC.

The chain recombines TRBV14 with TRBJ2-1; 8 nucleotides align to TRBD1. Germline V gene sequence: CDR1 SGHDN, CDR2 FVKESK. The length of the CDR3 is 17 residues. V shed 0 bases, J shed 3 bases, and the junction held 7 bases outside the gene matches. CDR3 in amino acids: CASSQEVGRGLYNEQFF. The CDR3 bases are TGTGCCAGCAGCCAAGAAGTCGGCAGGGGGCTCTACAATGAGCAGTTCTTC.

V is TRBV9 and J is TRBJ1-3, with D perhaps TRBD1 (6 bases). The CDR3 covers 14 residues. Germline V gives CDR1 SGDLS, CDR2 YYNGEE. V lost 0 bases to trimming and J lost 8 bases, with 12 bases between them. The CDR3 region is CASSVGGAAYTIYF. The DNA of the CDR3 is TGTGCCAGCAGCGTAGGGGGGGCAGCTTACACCATATATTTT.

The count of this clone is one. The genes are TRBV7-7 and TRBJ2-2; a possible D gene is TRBD2 (6 bases). Looked up from germline, CDR1 is SSHAT and CDR2 is FNYEAQ (reference sequence). Trimming took 5 bases from V and 2 from J, leaving 18 bases between them. This CDR3 has 17 amino acids. This CDR3 is CASSPFYPGDNTGELFF. In nucleotides, the CDR3 is TGTGCCAGCAGCCCCTTCTATCCGGGGGACAACACCGGGGAGCTGTTTTTT.

The chain uses TRBV19 and TRBJ2-7, with D perhaps matching TRBD1 or TRBD2 (5 bases each). The V gene's germline CDR1 is LNHDA and CDR2 SQIVND (reference sequence). The ends were cut back, 5 bases at V and 0 bases at J, with 17 bases in the middle. The CDR3 consists of 16 residues. Written as DNA, the CDR3 is TGTGCCAGTAGTTCGCCAGGGACCAAGGGCTCCTACGAGCAGTACTTC. Translated: CASSSPGTKGSYEQYF.

V is TRBV19 and J is TRBJ1-2, with D maybe TRBD1 (5 bases). From germline, CDR1 is LNHDA and CDR2 SQIVND (reference sequence). This CDR3 is built from 15 residues. V gave up 5 bases and J gave up 0 bases, with 13 bases separating them. This CDR3 reads CASSDPGTTNYGYTF. In DNA form, the CDR3 reads TGTGCCAGTAGTGACCCCGGGACTACTAACTATGGCTACACCTTC.

This rearrangement joins TRBV12-3 or TRBV12-4 to TRBJ2-1; the D is unclear. The germline V and J ends were trimmed by 2 bases and 7 bases, with 6 bases remaining between them. This CDR3 spans 12 amino acids. The CDR3 DNA follows: TGTGCCAGCAGTTTATTGGCGAATGAGCAGTTCTTC. Residues: CASSLLANEQFF.

The CDR3 DNA reads TGTGCCTGGAGTGCCACAGGGAGGCCCCAGCATTTT. It encodes CAWSATGRPQHF. The rearrangement joins TRBV30 to TRBJ1-5; weak D call: TRBD1 (6 bases). The CDR3 has 12 amino acids. Germline V gives CDR1 GTSNPN, CDR2 SVGIG (reference sequence). V shed 1 base and J shed 9 bases, with 10 bases lying between them.

The chain's CDR3 is CASSPTTGGQWNYGYTF. In nucleotides, the CDR3 is TGTGCCAGCAGCCCAACAACAGGGGGCCAATGGAACTATGGCTACACCTTC. The chain employs TRBV14 and TRBJ1-2; 9 nucleotides agree with TRBD1. The CDR3 covers 17 residues. Germline V gene sequence: CDR1 SGHDN, CDR2 FVKESK. The V gene end was trimmed by 4 bases and the J gene end by 2 bases; junction bases not matched to a gene: 11.

This clone has more than one count but fewer than ten. This chain connects TRBV7-2 to TRBJ1-4; a weak D match, TRBD1 (5 bases). The CDR3 totals 14 residues. Germline CDR1 is SGHTA and CDR2 is FQGNSA. Trimming left V 5 bases short and J 7 bases short, with 14 bases between. The CDR3 DNA follows: TGTGCCAGCAGCGAGGGGCGCCGGGCTGAAAAACTGTTTTTT. Amino acid sequence: CASSEGRRAEKLFF. The complete variable domain, with remaining parts taken from reference TRBV7-2 and TRBJ1-4, reads GAGVSQSPSNKVTEKGKDVELRCDPISGHTALYWYRQSLGQGLEFLIYFQGNSAPDKSGLPSDRFSAERTGGSVSTLTIQRTQQEDSAVYLCASSEGRRAEKLFFGSGTQLSVL.

The V gene is TRBV5-1, the J gene TRBJ1-1, with D perhaps matching TRBD1 (5 bases). The CDR3 sequence is 12 residues long. CDR1 is SGHRS, CDR2 YFSETQ, per germline. Trimming left V 7 bases short and J 8 bases short, with 15 bases between. CDR3 in amino acids: CASAEGAKEAFF. CDR3 coding DNA: TGCGCCAGCGCCGAAGGGGCGAAAGAAGCTTTCTTT.

The genes are TRBV5-1 and TRBJ1-6; D remains unclear. V lost 3 bases and J 9 bases, leaving 13 bases between the germline ends. Germline assignment: CDR1 SGHRS and CDR2 YFSETQ. The CDR3 loop spans 14 amino acids. In nucleotides, the CDR3 is TGCGCCAGCAGCTCGGATCAAGAGGCTTCACCCCTCCACTTT. It is translated as CASSSDQEASPLHF.

The chain couples TRBV18 to TRBJ1-2; D not certain. The CDR3 extends over 13 amino acids. CDR1 KGHSH and CDR2 LQKENI come from the germline V gene. V lost 2 bases and J 6 bases, leaving 10 bases between the germline ends. CDR3 in amino acids: CASSPRESDGYTF. The DNA for the CDR3 is TGTGCCAGCTCACCAAGGGAGTCGGATGGCTACACCTTC. The full variable domain, its missing parts supplied by reference TRBV18 and TRBJ1-2, is NAGVMQNPRHLVRRRGQEARLRCSPMKGHSHVYWYRQLPEEGLKFMVYLQKENIIDESGMPKERFSAEFPKEGPSILRIQQVVRGDSAAYFCASSPRESDGYTFGSGTRLTVV.